These 25 T cell receptor beta chains were sequenced from one sample in a study. MiXCR, applied by TCRdb to the 5' RACE reads, yields one record per CDR3 protein. Of tens of thousands of distinct CDR3 sequences in the sample, 15% to 20% were seen once. Sequences were obtained from naive CD4+ T cells sorted from blood. Subset specified: naive CD4+ T cells, CD4+CD45RA+CD25-. These TCRs come from a female donor with breast cancer.

The chain links TRBV28 to TRBJ2-7; D tentatively reads TRBD1 or TRBD2 (5 bases each). Trimming left V 8 bases short and J 1 base short, with 15 bases between. The CDR3 totals 14 residues. Germline V gives CDR1 MDHEN, CDR2 SYDVKM. CDR3 region: CASVTPGRSYEQYF. CDR3 DNA sequence: TGTGCCAGCGTTACCCCAGGGAGATCCTACGAGCAGTACTTC.

This clonotype was counted at least ten times. The chain has TRBV20-1 and TRBJ1-2, with 10 positions matching TRBD1. Germline V gene data show CDR1 as DFQATT and CDR2 as SNEGSKA (reference sequence). The V and J ends lost 1 base and 11 bases, in that order; junction bases with no gene match: 4. The CDR3 runs 12 residues. CDR3 DNA: TGCAGTGCTAGAGTCGGGACAGGGGTTTACACCTTC. It codes for CSARVGTGVYTF.

The chain carries TRBV6-5 and TRBJ1-5; 7 positions match TRBD1. Germline lookup yields CDR1 MNHEY and CDR2 SVGAGI. J was trimmed by 9 bases and V by 6 bases; bases with no gene match: 11. The CDR3 contains 14 residues. The CDR3 nucleotides read TGTGCCAGCAGATCGGGACAGCGACATCTGCCCCAGCATTTT. Its translation: CASRSGQRHLPQHF.

The chain links TRBV10-3 to TRBJ2-7, with 9 bases that match TRBD2. J gave up 5 bases and V 5 bases, and 1 base lay outside the gene matches. CDR1 is ENHRY and CDR2 is SYGVKD in the germline V gene. The CDR3 loop spans 12 amino acids. The CDR3 reads CAISSSGNEQYF. In nucleotides, the CDR3 is TGTGCCATCAGTTCTAGCGGGAACGAGCAGTACTTC.

This clonotype was counted many times. CDR3 amino acids: CASSPVALSPAYTGELFF. For the CDR3, the DNA is TGTGCCAGCAGCCCCGTGGCCCTGAGTCCGGCCTACACCGGGGAGCTGTTTTTT. The chain employs TRBV7-2 and TRBJ2-2; no clear D gene. Germline values: CDR1 SGHTA, CDR2 FQGNSA. The CDR3 length is 18 residues. Trimming pared 5 bases from V and 3 bases from J, leaving 22 bases between.

Regarding this clonotype: A much larger clone sits a single nucleotide away, making a read error possible. The chain joins TRBV15 to TRBJ2-3; the D gene is possibly TRBD2 (8 bases). The germline V gene has CDR1 LNHNV and CDR2 YYDKDF (reference sequence). The CDR3 spans 13 residues. V was clipped by 7 bases and J by 8 bases, with 16 bases between them. The CDR3 DNA sequence: TGTGCCACCAACGGGGGGGCAGGGGGTACGCAGTATTTT. It is translated as CATNGGAGGTQYF.

This clonotype has just a few counts. The V call is TRBV6-6, the J call TRBJ2-7; D not certain. The V and J ends lost 7 bases and 7 bases respectively, with 23 bases between them. The CDR3 consists of 15 residues. In germline, CDR1 is MNHNY, CDR2 SVGAGI (reference sequence). The CDR3 nucleotides are TGTGCCAGCACCTTCTCCGTTCGGTCCCCTGGAGAGCAGTACTTC. Amino acids: CASTFSVRSPGEQYF.

The chain uses TRBV7-9 and TRBJ2-3; 7 positions match TRBD2. The CDR3 contains 15 residues. Germline V lookup: CDR1 SEHNR, CDR2 FQNEAQ (reference sequence). V lost 2 bases to trimming and J lost 3 bases; unmatched junction nucleotides: 5. In DNA form, the CDR3 reads TGTGCCAGCAGCTTAAGGCTAGCGGAAACAGATACGCAGTATTTT. Protein: CASSLRLAETDTQYF.

The V and J genes are TRBV4-1 and TRBJ2-1; 7 bases agree with TRBD2. Per germline, CDR1 MGHRA and CDR2 YSYEKL. The CDR3 totals 19 residues. V dropped 1 base and J dropped 5; count of bases not matched to a gene: 17. The CDR3 DNA reads as TGCGCCAGCAGCCAAGTCGGAGTTGGGAGCCTAGCGGACAACAATGAGCAGTTCTTC. This translates into CASSQVGVGSLADNNEQFF.

This clonotype came up a few times. The chain employs TRBV4-2 and TRBJ2-1; tentatively, D is TRBD2 (6 bases). The CDR3 consists of 13 residues. Looked up from germline, CDR1 is LGHNA and CDR2 is YNFKEQ. Deletions cut 4 bases from V and 8 bases from J, with 12 bases between. CDR3 DNA: TGTGCCAGCAGCCGAACTAGCATCGATGAGCAGTTCTTC. It encodes CASSRTSIDEQFF.

The V and J genes are TRBV3-1 and TRBJ2-7, with D tentatively TRBD2 (6 bases). This CDR3 comprises 18 residues. From germline, CDR1 is LGHDT and CDR2 YNNKEL (reference sequence). V was clipped by 0 bases and J by 3 bases, with 21 bases between them. DNA of the CDR3: TGTGCCAGCAGCCAAGATGGTGCGGTTTCTTGGGACTTCTACGAGCAGTACTTC. Translation gives CASSQDGAVSWDFYEQYF.

The V call is TRBV4-2, the J call TRBJ2-1; D is uncertain. The CDR3 extends over 16 amino acids. V gave up 0 bases and J gave up 8 bases, with 17 bases separating them. The germline V gene has CDR1 LGHNA and CDR2 YNFKEQ. CDR3 amino acids: CASSQDPPPEPHEQFF. CDR3 bases: TGTGCCAGCAGCCAAGACCCCCCGCCGGAGCCCCATGAGCAGTTCTTC.

This chain joins TRBV18 and TRBJ2-2, with D uncertain. V dropped 6 bases and J dropped 0 bases, with 5 bases sitting between them. The CDR3 is made up of 13 amino acids. Per the germline V gene, CDR1 is KGHSH and CDR2 is LQKENI. CDR3 nucleotides: TGTGCCAGCTCGCCGGCGAACACCGGGGAGCTGTTTTTT. It is translated as CASSPANTGELFF.

This clonotype has ten or more counts. CDR3 sequence: CASSQGQGLSTEAFF. CDR3 nucleotides: TGCGCCAGCAGCCAGGGACAGGGCTTGAGCACTGAAGCTTTCTTT. J is TRBJ1-1 and V is TRBV4-1, with 9 positions matching TRBD1. The length of the CDR3 is 15 residues. The ends lost 3 bases at V and 4 bases at J; junction bases unmatched: 6. Germline V gene sequence: CDR1 MGHRA, CDR2 YSYEKL.

This clonotype was seen a handful of times. The J gene is TRBJ1-2, the V gene TRBV30; TRBD1 is a possible D gene (5 bases). Germline V gene lookup returns CDR1 GTSNPN and CDR2 SVGIG (reference sequence). With 2 bases removed from V and 0 bases from J, the gap between germline ends came to 7 bases. The CDR3 is 13 residues long. The CDR3 reads CAWSKTANYGYTF. The CDR3 bases are TGTGCCTGGAGTAAGACAGCTAACTATGGCTACACCTTC.

This clonotype was seen at least ten times. The chain is built from TRBV5-1 and TRBJ1-6; D gene unclear. Germline V gene sequence: CDR1 SGHRS, CDR2 YFSETQ. The CDR3 sequence is 14 residues long. The V and J ends lost 0 bases and 4 bases respectively, with 5 bases between them. CDR3 DNA: TGCGCCAGCAGCTTGGATCGATATAATTCACCCCTCCACTTT. Its translation: CASSLDRYNSPLHF. The full variable domain, rest sourced from reference TRBV5-1 and TRBJ1-6, is KAGVTQTPRYLIKTRGQQVTLSCSPISGHRSVSWYQQTPGQGLQFLFEYFSETQRNKGNFPGRFSGRQFSNSRSEMNVSTLELGDSALYLCASSLDRYNSPLHFGNGTRLTVT.

Comment on this clonotype: Just one base apart from a much larger clone, this may be a read error. The gene calls are TRBV5-1 and TRBJ2-1, with TRBD1 as a possible D gene (5 bases). The CDR3 totals 12 residues. The V and J ends lost 5 bases and 3 bases respectively, with 6 bases between them. Per germline, CDR1 SGHRS and CDR2 YFSETQ. The CDR3 reads CASRGDYNEQFF. The CDR3 nucleotides are TGCGCCAGCAGAGGGGACTACAATGAGCAGTTCTTC.

This clonotype was detected ten times or more. V is TRBV12-3 or TRBV12-4 and J is TRBJ1-2; maybe TRBD1 (6 bases). The V end lost 6 bases, the J end lost 7 bases, and 18 bases lay between the germline ends. The CDR3 covers 14 residues. The CDR3 DNA reads as TGTGCCAGCAGCCTCGGGGGGGCTGGAGGTGGCTACACCTTC. It codes for CASSLGGAGGGYTF.

The chain carries TRBV24-1 and TRBJ2-3, with TRBD1 matching over 7 bases. This CDR3 contains 16 residues. Per the germline V gene, CDR1 is KGHDR and CDR2 is SFDVKD. With V trimmed by 3 bases and J by 1 base, 6 bases remained unmatched. The CDR3 region is CATSDRQGRGTDTQYF. The DNA for the CDR3 is TGTGCCACCAGTGATCGACAGGGAAGAGGCACAGATACGCAGTATTTT.

This clonotype was counted a few times. An end of the junction does not agree with germline; a read error may underlie this. The chain employs TRBV24-1 and TRBJ2-7; 7 bases line up with TRBD1. Germline V gene data show CDR1 as KGHDR and CDR2 as SFDVKD. This CDR3 is built from 12 residues. The CDR3 region has the DNA TGTGCCACCAGTGATCCGGACAGGCGACAATTTTTC. Amino acids: CATSDPDRRQFF.

About this clonotype itself: It may be a read error: a sequence one base away is much more abundant. The rearrangement uses TRBV11-2 and TRBJ2-2, with 8 bases identical to TRBD1. The V segment lost 7 bases and the J segment 3 bases; nucleotides outside the gene matches: 10. Germline assignment: CDR1 SGHAT and CDR2 FQNNGV. This CDR3 is built from 16 residues. In nucleotides, the CDR3 is TGTGCCAGCATCGCCAGGGGGCTGTATTACACCGGGGAGCTGTTTTTT. This translates into CASIARGLYYTGELFF.

This clonotype was seen ten or more times. The chain carries TRBV5-1 and TRBJ2-3, with D uncertain. V was shortened by 4 bases and J by 1 base, with 10 bases between the two germline ends. The CDR3 runs 14 residues. The germline gives CDR1 SGHRS, CDR2 YFSETQ. CDR3 in DNA: TGCGCCAGCAGCGGGATGGACGGCACAGATACGCAGTATTTT. It specifies CASSGMDGTDTQYF.

The table lists this clonotype with a few counts. The chain links TRBV6-1 to TRBJ1-2; TRBD1 aligns across 8 bases. From germline, CDR1 is MNHNS and CDR2 SASEGT. The V gene end was trimmed by 6 bases and the J gene end by 4 bases; junction bases not matched to a gene: 4. The CDR3 contains 13 residues. CDR3 sequence reads: CASRPTGGYGYTF. The CDR3 DNA reads as TGTGCCAGCAGACCTACAGGGGGCTATGGCTACACCTTC.

This clonotype has only a few counts. The DNA of the CDR3 is TGCGCCAGCAGCCCCTCTGGACAGGGGGTCGAAAACATTCAGTACTTC. It specifies CASSPSGQGVENIQYF. V usage is TRBV5-1 and J usage is TRBJ2-4, with 10 bases that match TRBD1. Germline lookup yields CDR1 SGHRS and CDR2 YFSETQ. This CDR3 has 16 residues. The J segment lost 5 bases and the V segment lost 4 bases, leaving 9 bases of the junction unmatched.

This clonotype showed up just a few times. The genes are TRBV4-2 and TRBJ2-7, with 7 positions matching TRBD2. In germline, CDR1 is LGHNA, CDR2 YNFKEQ. This CDR3 has 17 residues. V lost 5 bases, J lost 0 bases, and 13 bases stayed unmatched. The CDR3 here is CASSIRAYGRNSYEQYF. The CDR3 nucleotides read TGTGCCAGCAGCATAAGAGCGTACGGGAGGAACTCCTACGAGCAGTACTTC.